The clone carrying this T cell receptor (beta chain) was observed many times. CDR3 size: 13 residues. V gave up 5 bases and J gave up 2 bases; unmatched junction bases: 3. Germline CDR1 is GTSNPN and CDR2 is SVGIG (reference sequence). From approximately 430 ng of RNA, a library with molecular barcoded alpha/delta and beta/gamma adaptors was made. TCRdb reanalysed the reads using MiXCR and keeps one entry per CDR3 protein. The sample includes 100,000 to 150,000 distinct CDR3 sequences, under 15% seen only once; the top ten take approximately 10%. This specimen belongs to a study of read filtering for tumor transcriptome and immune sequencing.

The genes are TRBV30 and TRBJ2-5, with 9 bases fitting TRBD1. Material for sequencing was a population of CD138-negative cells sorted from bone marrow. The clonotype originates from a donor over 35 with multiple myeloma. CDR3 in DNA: TGTGCCTGGGGACAGGGGCTGCAAGAGACCCAGTACTTC. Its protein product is CAWGQGLQETQYF.